This TCR beta chain was found in a study of blood T cell repertoires in COVID-19. The overall study: There were acute and convalescent COVID-19 samples, and they came from the United States, Italy and Spain. T cells, B-cell-depleted T cells, or PBMCs provided the cDNA or gDNA that served as material.

Trimming took 6 bases from V and 5 from J, leaving 14 bases between them. The CDR3 is made up of 14 amino acids. Germline V gene sequence: CDR1 SGDLS, CDR2 YYNGEE. Per the study methods: The authors estimated nucleated cell counts from reference gene primer amplification. TCRdb's table, derived via immunoSEQ multiplex PCR, lists solely in-frame clones and lacks some. V and J calls and clone size are as listed in that table; D and trimming were resolved from the DNA. The sample holds roughly 100,000 clones, approximately 85% seen once. Sequenced material: peripheral blood. V gene TRBV9 combines with J gene TRBJ2-2; D unresolved. The sequence derives from a man between 40 and 49 years old with active or convalescent COVID-19. CDR3 sequence reads: CASTRAVSTGELFF. In nucleotides, the CDR3 is TGTGCCAGCACCCGTGCGGTAAGTACCGGGGAGCTGTTTTTT.